Described below is a single TCR beta chain sequence and its context. The data stem from a study of CD8+ T cells in alopecia areata. The CDR3 spans 14 residues. The V gene's germline CDR1 is SEHNR and CDR2 FQNEAQ (reference sequence). V was cut by 5 bases and J by 10 bases, with 18 bases left in between. Investigators isolated RNA and reverse transcribed it into cDNA to act as the sequencing template. Assay used: immunoSEQ multiplex PCR; TCRdb lists only in-frame clones, some missing. The top ten hold around 40% of the sample, which has almost 35,000 clones, approximately 60% seen once. The sample comprised NKG2D-high CD8+ T cells sorted from blood. This rearrangement joins TRBV7-9 to TRBJ2-4; D is possibly TRBD1 (6 bases). The TCR sequence derives from a human donor with alopecia areata. Written as DNA, the CDR3 is TGTGCCAGCAGCCCGCACGTCGGGGACAAAATTCAGTACTTC. Residues: CASSPHVGDKIQYF. The full variable domain, in which reference TRBV7-9 and TRBJ2-4 provide the parts outside the CDR3, is DTGVSQNPRHKITKRGQNVTFRCDPISEHNRLYWYRQTLGQGPEFLTYFQNEAQLEKSRLLSDRFSAERPKGSFSTLEIQRTEQGDSAMYLCASSPHVGDKIQYFGAGTRLSVL.